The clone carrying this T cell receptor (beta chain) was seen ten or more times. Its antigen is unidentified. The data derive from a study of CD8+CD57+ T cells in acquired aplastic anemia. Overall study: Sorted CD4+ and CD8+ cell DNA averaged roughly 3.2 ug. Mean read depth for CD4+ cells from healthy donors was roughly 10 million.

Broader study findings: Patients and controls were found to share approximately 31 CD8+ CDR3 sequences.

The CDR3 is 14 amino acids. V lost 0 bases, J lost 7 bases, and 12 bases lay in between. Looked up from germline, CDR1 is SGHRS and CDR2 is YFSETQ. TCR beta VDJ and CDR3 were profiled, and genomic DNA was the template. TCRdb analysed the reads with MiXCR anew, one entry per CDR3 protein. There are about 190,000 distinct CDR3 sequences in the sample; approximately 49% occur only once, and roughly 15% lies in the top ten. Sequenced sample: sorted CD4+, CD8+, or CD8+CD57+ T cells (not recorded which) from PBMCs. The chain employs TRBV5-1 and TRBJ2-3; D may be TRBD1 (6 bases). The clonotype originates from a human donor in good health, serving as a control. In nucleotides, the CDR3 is TGCGCCAGCAGCTTGGTGACAGGCGAGCATACGCAGTATTTT. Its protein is CASSLVTGEHTQYF.